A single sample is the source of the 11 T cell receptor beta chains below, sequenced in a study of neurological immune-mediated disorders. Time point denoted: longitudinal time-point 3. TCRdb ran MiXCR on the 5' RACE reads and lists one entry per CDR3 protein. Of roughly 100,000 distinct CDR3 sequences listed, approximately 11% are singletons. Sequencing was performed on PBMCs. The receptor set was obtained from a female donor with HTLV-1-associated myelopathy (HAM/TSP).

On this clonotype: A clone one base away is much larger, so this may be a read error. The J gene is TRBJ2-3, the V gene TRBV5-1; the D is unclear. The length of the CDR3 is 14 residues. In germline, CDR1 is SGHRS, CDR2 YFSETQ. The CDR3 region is CAISLQPSTDTQYF. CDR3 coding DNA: TGCGCCATCAGCTTACAGCCGAGTACAGATACGCAGTATTTT.

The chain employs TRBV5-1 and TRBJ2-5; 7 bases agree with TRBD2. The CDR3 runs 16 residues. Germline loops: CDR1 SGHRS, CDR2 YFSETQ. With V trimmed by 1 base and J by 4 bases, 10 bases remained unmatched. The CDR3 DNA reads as TGCGCCAGCAGCTTGTCCCCTTCTAAGCGGGGAGAGACCCAGTACTTC. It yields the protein CASSLSPSKRGETQYF.

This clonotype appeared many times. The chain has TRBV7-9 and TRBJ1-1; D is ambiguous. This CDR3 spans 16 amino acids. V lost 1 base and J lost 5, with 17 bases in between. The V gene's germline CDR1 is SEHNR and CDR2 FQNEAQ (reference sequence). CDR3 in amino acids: CASSLEEGWVVTEAFF. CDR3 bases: TGTGCCAGCAGCTTAGAAGAGGGTTGGGTAGTAACTGAAGCTTTCTTT.

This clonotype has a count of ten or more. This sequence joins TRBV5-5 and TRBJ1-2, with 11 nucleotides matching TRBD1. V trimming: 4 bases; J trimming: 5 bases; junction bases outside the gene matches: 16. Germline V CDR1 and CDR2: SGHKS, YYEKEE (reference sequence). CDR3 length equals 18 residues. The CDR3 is CASSLPVLGQGARYGYTF. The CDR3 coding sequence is TGTGCCAGCAGCCTGCCGGTATTAGGACAGGGGGCGCGGTATGGCTACACCTTC.

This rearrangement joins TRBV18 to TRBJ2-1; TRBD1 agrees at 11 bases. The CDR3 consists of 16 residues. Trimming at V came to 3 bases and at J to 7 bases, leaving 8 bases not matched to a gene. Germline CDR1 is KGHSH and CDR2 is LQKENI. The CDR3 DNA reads TGTGCCAGCTCACCTAACGGACAGGGGGCCGCGAATGAGCAGTTCTTC. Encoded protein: CASSPNGQGAANEQFF.

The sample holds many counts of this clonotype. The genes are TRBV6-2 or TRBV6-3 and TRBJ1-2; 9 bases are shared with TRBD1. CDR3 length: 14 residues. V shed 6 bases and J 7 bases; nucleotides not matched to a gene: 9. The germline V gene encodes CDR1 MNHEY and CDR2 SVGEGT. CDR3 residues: CASRTPGQGFGYTF. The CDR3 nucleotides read TGTGCCAGCAGAACTCCGGGACAGGGCTTTGGCTACACCTTC.

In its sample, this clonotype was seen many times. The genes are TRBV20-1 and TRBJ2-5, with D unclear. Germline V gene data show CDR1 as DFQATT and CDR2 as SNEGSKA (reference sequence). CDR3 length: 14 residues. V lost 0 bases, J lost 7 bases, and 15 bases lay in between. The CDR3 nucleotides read TGCAGTGCTAGAGATCGGACGGCTAGAGGGACCCAGTACTTC. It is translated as CSARDRTARGTQYF.

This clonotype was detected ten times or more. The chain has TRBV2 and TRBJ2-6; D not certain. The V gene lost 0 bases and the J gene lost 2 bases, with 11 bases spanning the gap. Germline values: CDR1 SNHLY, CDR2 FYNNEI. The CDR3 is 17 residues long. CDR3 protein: CASSEAQVVPGANVLTF. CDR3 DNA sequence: TGTGCCAGCAGTGAAGCCCAAGTAGTACCTGGGGCCAACGTCCTGACTTTC.

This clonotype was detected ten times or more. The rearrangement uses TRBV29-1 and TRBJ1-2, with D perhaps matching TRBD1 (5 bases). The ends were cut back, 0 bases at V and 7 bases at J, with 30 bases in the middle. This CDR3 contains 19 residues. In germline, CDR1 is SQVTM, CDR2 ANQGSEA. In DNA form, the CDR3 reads TGCAGCGTTGAAGACCTCTCCGGGACGGGTAATCCTCCTGGGGGTGGCTACACCTTC. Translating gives CSVEDLSGTGNPPGGGYTF.

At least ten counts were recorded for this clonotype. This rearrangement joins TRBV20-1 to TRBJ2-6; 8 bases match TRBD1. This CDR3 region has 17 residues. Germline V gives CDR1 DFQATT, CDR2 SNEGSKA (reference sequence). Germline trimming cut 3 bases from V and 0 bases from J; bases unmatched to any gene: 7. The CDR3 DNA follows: TGCAGTGCTAGGTACGGACAGGGCCTCTCTGGGGCCAACGTCCTGACTTTC. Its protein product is CSARYGQGLSGANVLTF.

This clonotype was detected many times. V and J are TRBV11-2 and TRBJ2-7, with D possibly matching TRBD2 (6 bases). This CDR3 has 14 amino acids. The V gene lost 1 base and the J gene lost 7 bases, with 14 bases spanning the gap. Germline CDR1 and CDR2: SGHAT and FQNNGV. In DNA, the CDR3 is TGTGCCAGCAGCTTAGGACAATGGGGGGAGGAGCAGTACTTC. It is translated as CASSLGQWGEEQYF.